A single sample gave rise to the 22 T cell receptor beta chains below, sequenced in a study of beta chain features in type 1 diabetes. Regarding the study as a whole: Shorter TCRB CDR3s, moderately but significantly so, marked every one of the four CD4+ subsets in Type 1 diabetes patients.

Expressed TCRB transcripts were sequenced because the entire RNA isolate underwent reverse transcription. Profiled with immunoSEQ multiplex PCR; TCRdb holds only in-frame clones, not every one. The sample holds under 150,000 clones, approximately 10% seen once. These receptors have no identified antigens. Sequencing was done on a sample of central memory CD4+ T cells from blood. The receptors were sampled from a man younger than 45 with type 1 diabetes.

This chain uses TRBV7-2 with TRBJ2-1; no clear D gene. The CDR3 has 15 amino acids. Germline assignment: CDR1 SGHTA and CDR2 FQGNSA. V dropped 1 base and J dropped 2 bases, with 9 bases sitting between them. CDR3 sequence reads: CASSLDSSTYNEQFF. The CDR3 DNA sequence: TGTGCCAGCAGCTTAGACAGCTCGACCTACAATGAGCAGTTCTTC.

V gene TRBV7-9 combines with J gene TRBJ2-1, with unresolved D. This CDR3 comprises 12 residues. The V end lost 5 bases, the J end lost 7 bases, and 9 bases lay between the germline ends. Germline lookup yields CDR1 SEHNR and CDR2 FQNEAQ (reference sequence). The CDR3 reads CASSIMENEQFF. In DNA, the CDR3 is TGTGCCAGCAGCATCATGGAGAATGAGCAGTTCTTC.

The rearrangement uses TRBV6-5 and TRBJ2-3; the match to TRBD2 covers 9 bases. The CDR3 is made up of 15 amino acids. The V gene's germline CDR1 is MNHEY and CDR2 SVGAGI. V was clipped by 4 bases and J by 7 bases; unmatched bases: 9. The CDR3 loop is CASSLVGGGAHTQYF. The CDR3 bases are TGTGCCAGCAGTTTGGTAGGCGGGGGGGCCCATACGCAGTATTTT.

The chain carries TRBV7-2 and TRBJ1-1; D ambiguous. Germline V CDR1 and CDR2: SGHTA, FQGNSA. V gave up 5 bases and J gave up 1 base, with 8 bases separating them. CDR3 length: 13 amino acids. As DNA, the CDR3 is TGTGCCAGCAGCGCAACGGGGAACACTGAAGCTTTCTTT. Translating it yields CASSATGNTEAFF.

There are a few counts of this clone. V gene TRBV5-1 combines with J gene TRBJ2-5, with 8 bases aligning to TRBD2. The CDR3 runs to 13 residues. Per germline, CDR1 SGHRS and CDR2 YFSETQ. The V gene end was trimmed by 4 bases and the J gene end by 5 bases; junction bases not matched to a gene: 4. The CDR3 DNA reads as TGCGCCAGCAGCCAGGGACTAGGCGAGACCCAGTACTTC. It is translated as CASSQGLGETQYF.

This clone has a handful of counts. This chain links TRBV6-5 with TRBJ1-2, with a weak D call TRBD1 (5 bases). V lost 1 base, J lost 4 bases, and 13 bases lay in between. CDR3 length: 15 residues. Germline CDR1 is MNHEY and CDR2 is SVGAGI. CDR3 sequence (DNA): TGTGCCAGCAGTTACTTGGCAGGGAGGGCCTATGGCTACACCTTC. It specifies CASSYLAGRAYGYTF.

The V and J genes are TRBV4-2 and TRBJ2-2, with 7 bases lining up with TRBD2. CDR1 and CDR2 (germline): LGHNA, YNFKEQ. With 1 base clipped from V and 5 bases from J, the junction kept 7 bases outside the gene matches. This CDR3 region has 16 residues. For the CDR3, the DNA is TGTGCCAGCAGCCAAGCGCTAGCGGATCGTACCGGGGAGCTGTTTTTT. Amino acids: CASSQALADRTGELFF.

The chain's CDR3 is CASSQDRPTGTFF. CDR3 DNA: TGCGCCAGCAGCCAAGATCGACCGACAGGGACTTTCTTT. The J gene is TRBJ1-1, the V gene TRBV4-1, with 7 bases aligning to TRBD1. The CDR3 runs to 13 residues. Looked up from germline, CDR1 is MGHRA and CDR2 is YSYEKL. Losses at the gene ends were 0 bases for V and 12 bases for J; bases not matched to a gene: 7.

This clone was counted a few times. V is TRBV29-1 and J is TRBJ2-3, with D perhaps TRBD2 (5 bases). CDR1 is SQVTM, CDR2 ANQGSEA, per germline. V lost 6 bases, J lost 4 bases, and 14 bases lay in between. The CDR3 contains 13 residues. The CDR3 DNA is TGCAGCGTGAACGGGGTACCATCAGATACGCAGTATTTT. Encoded protein: CSVNGVPSDTQYF.

The table lists this clone with a few counts. The chain joins TRBV30 to TRBJ2-1; 7 nucleotides align to TRBD2. Per germline, CDR1 GTSNPN and CDR2 SVGIG (reference sequence). V was clipped by 0 bases and J by 7 bases; unmatched bases: 6. The CDR3 has 14 residues. DNA of the CDR3: TGTGCCTGGAGTGTGTGGGGAGGGCTAAATGAGCAGTTCTTC. It specifies CAWSVWGGLNEQFF.

This clone was found a few times. The rearrangement joins TRBV20-1 to TRBJ1-1; D unclear. CDR1 and CDR2 from the germline V gene are DFQATT and SNEGSKA (reference sequence). The CDR3 has 11 residues. V lost 0 bases, J lost 12 bases, and 11 bases lay in between. In DNA, the CDR3 is TGCAGTGCTAGAGATGAGGGCGCGCCTTTCTTT. Translating gives CSARDEGAPFF.

This sequence joins TRBV19 and TRBJ1-5, with D hard to call. The CDR3 loop spans 14 amino acids. V lost 8 bases and J 5 bases, leaving 16 bases between the germline ends. CDR1 and CDR2 from the germline V gene are LNHDA and SQIVND (reference sequence). The CDR3 loop reads CASWGMVRDQPQHF. CDR3 DNA sequence: TGTGCCAGTTGGGGAATGGTGAGGGATCAGCCCCAGCATTTT.

The chain uses TRBV5-4 and TRBJ2-1, with 7 bases that match TRBD2. CDR3 length equals 16 residues. Germline trimming cut 2 bases from V and 3 bases from J; bases unmatched to any gene: 8. CDR1 SGHNT and CDR2 YYREEE come from the germline V gene (reference sequence). The CDR3 loop is CASSLSGGPYYNEQFF. The CDR3 DNA sequence: TGTGCCAGCAGCTTATCGGGGGGACCGTACTACAATGAGCAGTTCTTC.

This clone showed up just a few times. V and J are TRBV5-4 and TRBJ2-1, with 9 bases matching TRBD2. The CDR3 is 16 amino acids. Trimming cost V 0 bases and J 6 bases; bases outside gene matches: 7. Per the germline V gene, CDR1 is SGHNT and CDR2 is YYREEE (reference sequence). The CDR3 loop reads CASSLDRAGGLNEQFF. The CDR3 DNA follows: TGTGCCAGCAGCTTGGATCGGGCGGGGGGGCTCAATGAGCAGTTCTTC.

This clone was found a few times. The CDR3 bases are TGTGCCAGCAGCCCAACGGGGGGCGCTGAGGAAAAACTGTTTTTT. Amino acids: CASSPTGGAEEKLFF. The V call is TRBV7-9, the J call TRBJ1-4, with TRBD1 as a possible D gene (6 bases). CDR1 is SEHNR and CDR2 is FQNEAQ in the germline V gene (reference sequence). Trimming removed 5 bases at V and 8 bases at J, with 18 bases between. CDR3 size: 15 residues.

This clone was observed a few times. This CDR3 reads CASSYARTGPIRQYF. The CDR3 DNA is TGTGCCAGCAGTTATGCTCGGACAGGGCCCATTAGGCAGTACTTC. This chain uses TRBV6-5 with TRBJ2-7; 8 nucleotides agree with TRBD1. Germline values: CDR1 MNHEY, CDR2 SVGAGI. Trimming cost V 3 bases and J 9 bases; bases outside gene matches: 13. The CDR3 loop spans 15 amino acids.

V gene TRBV15 combines with J gene TRBJ2-3; 12 bases map to TRBD1. The CDR3 is 16 amino acids. Germline values: CDR1 LNHNV, CDR2 YYDKDF (reference sequence). The V gene end was trimmed by 4 bases and the J gene end by 4 bases; junction bases not matched to a gene: 6. CDR3 sequence (DNA): TGTGCCACCAGCAAGGGACAGGGGGCTAGTGCAGATACGCAGTATTTT. This translates into CATSKGQGASADTQYF.

The chain has TRBV9 and TRBJ2-3; D is uncertain. V was clipped by 0 bases and J by 2 bases, with 10 bases between them. Germline CDR1 and CDR2: SGDLS and YYNGEE. This CDR3 is 15 amino acids long. CDR3 nucleotides: TGTGCCAGCAGCGTAGCGCCCGCGAACACAGATACGCAGTATTTT. Amino acid sequence: CASSVAPANTDTQYF.

This clone appeared a few times. The chain joins TRBV7-9 to TRBJ2-2; no reliable D call. Germline V CDR1 and CDR2: SEHNR, FQNEAQ (reference sequence). Trimming stripped 3 bases from V and 4 bases from J, with 9 bases between. CDR3 length: 14 residues. CDR3 coding DNA: TGTGCCAGCAGCTTTTCTAGGCGCACCGGGGAGCTGTTTTTT. It encodes CASSFSRRTGELFF.

The chain has TRBV18 and TRBJ2-2; weak D call: TRBD2 (5 bases). Trimming left V 0 bases short and J 7 bases short, with 9 bases between. This CDR3 contains 14 residues. From germline, CDR1 is KGHSH and CDR2 LQKENI. The CDR3 here is CASSPPGRGGELFF. Written as DNA, the CDR3 is TGTGCCAGCTCACCACCGGGGAGAGGCGGGGAGCTGTTTTTT. Based on the CDR3 plus reference TRBV18 and TRBJ2-2, the full variable domain is NAGVMQNPRHLVRRRGQEARLRCSPMKGHSHVYWYRQLPEEGLKFMVYLQKENIIDESGMPKERFSAEFPKEGPSILRIQQVVRGDSAAYFCASSPPGRGGELFFGEGSRLTVL.

There are a few counts of this clone. This sequence joins TRBV20-1 and TRBJ1-4; the match to TRBD1 covers 11 bases. Germline V lookup: CDR1 DFQATT, CDR2 SNEGSKA (reference sequence). Unmatched junction bases numbered 4, after V lost 4 bases and J lost 15 bases. The CDR3 length is 11 residues. For the CDR3, the DNA is TGCAGTGCTATGTGGGGACAGGGGGTGTTTTTT. The encoded protein is CSAMWGQGVFF.

This clone occurred a few times. The V and J genes are TRBV5-1 and TRBJ2-1; the match to TRBD2 covers 12 bases. CDR3 length: 15 residues. V gave up 4 bases and J gave up 9 bases; unmatched junction bases: 8. The germline gives CDR1 SGHRS, CDR2 YFSETQ. The CDR3 DNA sequence: TGCGCCAGCAGCGAGGGGCCTAGCGGGGGGGTTGAGCAGTTCTTC. Its translation is CASSEGPSGGVEQFF.